The 17 T cell receptor beta chains below all came from one sample that was sequenced in a study of shared clonotypes between healthy human individuals. The protocol was immunoSEQ multiplex PCR, while the TCRdb copy is restricted to in-frame clones and leaves out a portion. The sample lists some 2,100,000 clones, under 97% occurring once. Source material: naive CD4+ T cells sorted from blood. Subset: CD45RA+ positively selected. Source of these receptors: a man younger than 35 in good health.

This clone has just one count. The chain joins TRBV18 to TRBJ1-2; D not resolved. Germline CDR1 KGHSH, CDR2 LQKENI. The CDR3 spans 14 residues. V was clipped by 3 bases and J by 3 bases, with 11 bases between them. The CDR3 is CASSPPQRDYGYTF. The CDR3 coding sequence is TGTGCCAGCTCACCTCCTCAGCGGGACTATGGCTACACCTTC. The full variable domain, with the rest looked up from reference TRBV18 and TRBJ1-2, is NAGVMQNPRHLVRRRGQEARLRCSPMKGHSHVYWYRQLPEEGLKFMVYLQKENIIDESGMPKERFSAEFPKEGPSILRIQQVVRGDSAAYFCASSPPQRDYGYTFGSGTRLTVV.

The rearrangement joins TRBV27 to TRBJ2-3, with D hard to call. In germline, CDR1 is MNHEY, CDR2 SMNVEV (reference sequence). Trimming removed 8 bases at V and 0 bases at J, with 12 bases between. The CDR3 covers 14 residues. The CDR3 spells CASGRIPSTDTQYF. In DNA form, the CDR3 reads TGTGCCAGCGGTCGGATTCCTAGCACAGATACGCAGTATTTT.

The gene calls are TRBV7-2 and TRBJ2-1; 8 bases fit TRBD2. V lost 2 bases, J lost 5 bases, and 5 bases stayed unmatched. The CDR3 is made up of 15 amino acids. CDR1 and CDR2 from the germline V gene are SGHTA and FQGNSA. CDR3 residues: CASSLPTSGHNEQFF. In nucleotides, the CDR3 is TGTGCCAGCAGCTTACCTACTAGCGGCCACAATGAGCAGTTCTTC.

This chain joins TRBV18 and TRBJ2-1; a possible D gene is TRBD1 (6 bases). Trimming took off 3 bases at V and 9 bases at J, with 12 bases between the two ends. There are 13 residues in the CDR3. CDR1 is KGHSH and CDR2 is LQKENI in the germline V gene. The CDR3 DNA reads as TGTGCCAGCTCACCGTCAGGGGTCGGTGAGCAGTTCTTC. It translates to CASSPSGVGEQFF.

The chain recombines TRBV11-2 with TRBJ1-2; TRBD1 is a possible D gene (5 bases). CDR3 length: 14 residues. Per the germline V gene, CDR1 is SGHAT and CDR2 is FQNNGV. Trimming pared 7 bases from V and 4 bases from J, leaving 16 bases between. This CDR3 is CASTRQTHGYGYTF. The CDR3 bases are TGTGCCAGCACACGACAGACCCATGGCTATGGCTACACCTTC.

This clone was seen only once. The V and J genes are TRBV18 and TRBJ1-6; D is ambiguous. Trimming pared 2 bases from V and 10 bases from J, leaving 18 bases between. This CDR3 has 16 amino acids. Germline CDR1 is KGHSH and CDR2 is LQKENI. The CDR3 coding sequence is TGTGCCAGCTCACCAACTCAGGCCAGTCCGGTCTCACCCCTCCACTTT. Translated, it gives CASSPTQASPVSPLHF.

The chain couples TRBV29-1 to TRBJ1-2; tentative D call: TRBD1 (6 bases). V lost 5 bases, J lost 2 bases, and 12 bases lay in between. The length of the CDR3 is 13 residues. The germline CDR1 and CDR2 sequences are SQVTM and ANQGSEA. In nucleotides, the CDR3 is TGCAGCGTTTCGACAGGAGGAAACTATGGCTACACCTTC. Its protein is CSVSTGGNYGYTF.

V is TRBV5-6 and J is TRBJ1-4; TRBD1 agrees at 8 bases. V lost 3 bases, J lost 5 bases, and 6 bases stayed unmatched. The CDR3 covers 15 residues. Germline CDR1 SGHDT, CDR2 YYEEEE. CDR3 nucleotide sequence: TGTGCCAGCAGCTCGGGACAGGCGGTGAATGAAAAACTGTTTTTT. This sequence encodes CASSSGQAVNEKLFF.

A single count supports this clone. The chain combines TRBV5-1 with TRBJ2-7, with 9 bases fitting TRBD1. Germline V gene lookup returns CDR1 SGHRS and CDR2 YFSETQ. With 2 bases clipped from V and 2 bases from J, the junction kept 8 bases outside the gene matches. The CDR3 totals 16 residues. The CDR3 coding sequence is TGCGCCAGCAGCTTCCTCGAGGGACAGGGAGCCTACGAGCAGTACTTC. As protein: CASSFLEGQGAYEQYF.

The chain is built from TRBV4-1 and TRBJ2-1, with 7 bases aligning to TRBD2. Trimming cost V 3 bases and J 8 bases; bases outside gene matches: 10. The CDR3 is 15 amino acids. Germline assignment: CDR1 MGHRA and CDR2 YSYEKL. The CDR3 DNA follows: TGCGCCAGCAGCCACCCACTAGCGTCGGTCCATGAGCAGTTCTTC. Translated: CASSHPLASVHEQFF.

A word on this clone: This CDR3 is also generated by other DNA sequences in the sample. CDR3 sequence reads: CASSSRNEKLFF. DNA of the CDR3: TGTGCCAGCAGCTCCCGTAATGAAAAACTGTTTTTT. The chain employs TRBV5-4 and TRBJ1-4, with unresolved D. Between the trimmed V and J ends, which lost 3 bases and 4 bases, there was a span of 4 bases. The length of the CDR3 is 12 residues. In germline, CDR1 is SGHNT, CDR2 YYREEE (reference sequence).

This rearrangement joins TRBV7-9 to TRBJ2-1, with D uncertain. The V end lost 5 bases, the J end lost 8 bases, and 10 bases lay between the germline ends. Looked up from germline, CDR1 is SEHNR and CDR2 is FQNEAQ (reference sequence). CDR3 size: 12 residues. The CDR3 DNA follows: TGTGCCAGCAGCCGCTTATTCGATGAGCAGTTCTTC. Its translation: CASSRLFDEQFF.

The CDR3, as DNA: TGTGCCATCAGTGAGTCGAATCGAATGGAGCAGTACTTC. Translated: CAISESNRMEQYF. The chain has TRBV10-3 and TRBJ2-7; D gene uncertain. Germline CDR1 is ENHRY and CDR2 is SYGVKD. V lost 0 bases, J lost 7 bases, and 10 bases lay in between. The length of the CDR3 is 13 residues.

This chain joins TRBV5-1 and TRBJ1-5; D is unresolved. Per the germline V gene, CDR1 is SGHRS and CDR2 is YFSETQ. The V and J ends lost 0 bases and 6 bases respectively, with 10 bases between them. CDR3 length: 14 residues. The CDR3 reads CASSLEAHGQPQHF. CDR3 sequence (DNA): TGCGCCAGCAGCTTGGAAGCACATGGTCAGCCCCAGCATTTT.

V and J are TRBV25-1 and TRBJ2-4; tentative D call: TRBD1 (5 bases). This CDR3 is 13 amino acids long. CDR1 is MGHDK and CDR2 is SYGVNS in the germline V gene. V was shortened by 2 bases and J by 10 bases, with 12 bases between the two germline ends. The CDR3 DNA reads TGTGCCAGCAGTGAACGCAGGGTCGGGATTCAGTACTTC. It encodes CASSERRVGIQYF.

This clone was seen just once. This rearrangement joins TRBV10-3 to TRBJ1-1; the match to TRBD1 covers 7 bases. Germline assignment: CDR1 ENHRY and CDR2 SYGVKD. After removal of 4 bases from V and 11 bases from J, the junction contained 4 bases not matched to a gene. This CDR3 has 11 amino acids. The CDR3 reads CAISGSDRAFF. Here the CDR3 DNA reads TGTGCCATCAGTGGGTCGGACAGGGCTTTCTTT.

The chain is built from TRBV30 and TRBJ1-5; D is unclear. V was trimmed by 2 bases and J by 3 bases, leaving 8 bases between them. CDR1 and CDR2 from the germline V gene are GTSNPN and SVGIG (reference sequence). The CDR3 has 13 residues. CDR3 loop: CAWSRRPNQPQHF. In nucleotides, the CDR3 is TGTGCCTGGAGTCGACGCCCCAATCAGCCCCAGCATTTT.